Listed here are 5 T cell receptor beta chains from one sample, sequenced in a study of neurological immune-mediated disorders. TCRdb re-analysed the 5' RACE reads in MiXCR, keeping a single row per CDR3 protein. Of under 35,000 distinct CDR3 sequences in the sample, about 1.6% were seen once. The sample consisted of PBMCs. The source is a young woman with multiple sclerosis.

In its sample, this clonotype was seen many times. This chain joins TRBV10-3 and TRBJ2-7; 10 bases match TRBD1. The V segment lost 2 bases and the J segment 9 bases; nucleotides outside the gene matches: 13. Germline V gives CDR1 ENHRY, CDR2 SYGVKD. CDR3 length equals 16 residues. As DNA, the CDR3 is TGTGCCATCAGTGAGATTCAACGGACAGGGGGTGAGGGGCAGTACTTC. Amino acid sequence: CAISEIQRTGGEGQYF.

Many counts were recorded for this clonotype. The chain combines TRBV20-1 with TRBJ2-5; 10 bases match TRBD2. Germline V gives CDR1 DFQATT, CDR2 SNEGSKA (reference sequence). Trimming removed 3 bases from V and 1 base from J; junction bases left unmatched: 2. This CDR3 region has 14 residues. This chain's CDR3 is CSASLAGVQETQYF. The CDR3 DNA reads TGCAGTGCTAGTCTAGCGGGGGTCCAAGAGACCCAGTACTTC.

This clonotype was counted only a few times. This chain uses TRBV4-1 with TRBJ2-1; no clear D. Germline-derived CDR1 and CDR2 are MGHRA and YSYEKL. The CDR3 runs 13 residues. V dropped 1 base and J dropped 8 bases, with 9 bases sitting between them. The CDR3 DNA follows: TGCGCCAGCAGCCAAGTTGTAAACGATGAGCAGTTCTTC. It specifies CASSQVVNDEQFF.

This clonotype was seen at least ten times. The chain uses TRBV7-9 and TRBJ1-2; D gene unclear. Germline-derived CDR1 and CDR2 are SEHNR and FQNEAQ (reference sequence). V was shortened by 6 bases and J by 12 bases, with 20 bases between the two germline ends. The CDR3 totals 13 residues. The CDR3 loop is CASRSAPPHVDTF. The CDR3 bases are TGTGCCAGCAGATCAGCGCCCCCTCACGTTGACACCTTC.

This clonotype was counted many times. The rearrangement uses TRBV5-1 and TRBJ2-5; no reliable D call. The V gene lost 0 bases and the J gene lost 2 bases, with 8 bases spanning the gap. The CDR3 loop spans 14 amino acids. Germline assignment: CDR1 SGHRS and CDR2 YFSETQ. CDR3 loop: CASSLDKLQETQYF. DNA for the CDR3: TGCGCCAGCAGCTTGGACAAGCTACAAGAGACCCAGTACTTC.